This paragraph reports one T cell receptor beta chain. Its antigen is not known. Germline V gene lookup returns CDR1 GTSNPN and CDR2 SVGIG (reference sequence). V gave up 0 bases and J gave up 6 bases, with 16 bases separating them. The CDR3 length is 15 residues. These data come from a study of blood T cells in healthy people across ages. At the level of the study: For every two T cells, template switching captured about one barcoded beta molecule.

Study-level results: The authors considered diversity estimates from one million T cells to be underestimates. Researchers said unsorted PBMCs prevented a conclusive naive versus antigen-experienced comparison. Measured against age, TCR beta diversity per million T cells decreased in a roughly linear manner.

For the second PCR, which ran for about 6 to 11 cycles, a sample-barcoded 5' primer and a J-beta primer mix were used. In TCRdb, the 5' RACE reads were re-called with MiXCR into one record per CDR3 protein. The repertoire includes 1.4 million or so distinct CDR3 sequences, less than 45% of them detected once, and more than 4% sits in the top ten. The sample taken for sequencing was blood. The receptor's source is a young woman in good health. J is TRBJ2-3 and V is TRBV30, with D possibly matching TRBD1 (5 bases). Here the CDR3 reads CAWSVRGFLGDTQYF. CDR3 in DNA: TGTGCCTGGAGTGTAAGGGGCTTTCTGGGGGATACGCAGTATTTT.